These 22 T cell receptor beta chains originate from one sample sequenced in a study of CD8+ T cells in alopecia areata. Reverse transcribed after extraction, RNA yielded cDNA as the sequencing template. The assay was immunoSEQ multiplex PCR, and TCRdb's table has in-frame clones only and misses some. Here the sample spans more than 110,000 clones, around three fifths being singletons. This specimen was CD4+ T cells sorted from blood, taken at week 0. The receptors derive from a human donor with alopecia areata.

The V and J genes are TRBV30 and TRBJ2-3; 8 bases fit TRBD2. Trimming at V came to 5 bases and at J to 2 bases, leaving 3 bases not matched to a gene. Germline CDR1 is GTSNPN and CDR2 is SVGIG (reference sequence). This CDR3 is built from 13 residues. CDR3 loop: CAWGLAYTDTQYF. In DNA form, the CDR3 reads TGTGCCTGGGGACTAGCTTACACAGATACGCAGTATTTT.

The CDR3 coding sequence is TGTGCCAGCAGCTTACAAGGGCCCTATGGCTACACCTTC. Amino acid sequence: CASSLQGPYGYTF. The J gene is TRBJ1-2, the V gene TRBV7-9; D remains ambiguous. In germline, CDR1 is SEHNR, CDR2 FQNEAQ (reference sequence). V was shortened by 2 bases and J by 4 bases, with 8 bases between the two germline ends. The CDR3 totals 13 residues.

The gene calls are TRBV7-9 and TRBJ1-6, with D unresolved. The V end lost 0 bases, the J end lost 9 bases, and 12 bases lay between the germline ends. This CDR3 is built from 15 residues. The germline CDR1 and CDR2 sequences are SEHNR and FQNEAQ (reference sequence). CDR3 bases: TGTGCCAGCAGCTTAGCAACCGCAGTAGGTTCACCCCTCCACTTT. Translated: CASSLATAVGSPLHF.

The chain combines TRBV18 with TRBJ1-2; 7 nucleotides match TRBD1. Germline CDR1 reads KGHSH; CDR2 reads LQKENI. This CDR3 region has 13 residues. J lost 4 bases, V lost 5 bases, and 4 bases had no gene match. The CDR3 bases are TGTGCCAGCTCAGTGGACAGGCTCTATGGCTACACCTTC. It translates to CASSVDRLYGYTF.

The chain has TRBV27 and TRBJ2-1; 9 bases agree with TRBD1. In germline, CDR1 is MNHEY, CDR2 SMNVEV (reference sequence). V trimming: 4 bases; J trimming: 9 bases; junction bases outside the gene matches: 10. The CDR3 covers 15 residues. Here the CDR3 reads CASSSGQGYGSEQFF. CDR3 bases: TGTGCCAGCAGTTCGGGACAGGGATATGGAAGTGAGCAGTTCTTC.

The J gene is TRBJ2-3, the V gene TRBV30, with D possibly matching TRBD1 (5 bases). Germline-derived CDR1 and CDR2 are GTSNPN and SVGIG (reference sequence). CDR3 length: 14 residues. V lost 0 bases, J lost 3 bases, and 10 bases lay in between. The CDR3 nucleotides read TGTGCCTGGAGTGTAGGGGCGCAGACAGATACGCAGTATTTT. Translated, it gives CAWSVGAQTDTQYF.

The rearrangement links TRBV4-1 to TRBJ2-1; perhaps D is TRBD1 or TRBD2 (6 bases each). V was cut by 1 base and J by 4 bases, with 11 bases left in between. This CDR3 is built from 15 residues. Germline loops: CDR1 MGHRA, CDR2 YSYEKL. In DNA form, the CDR3 reads TGCGCCAGCAGCCAAGGAGTAGGGGGGTACAATGAGCAGTTCTTC. Amino acids: CASSQGVGGYNEQFF.

The chain employs TRBV19 and TRBJ2-3; D is unresolved. The CDR3 is made up of 14 amino acids. Trimming took off 6 bases at V and 0 bases at J, with 10 bases between the two ends. Germline-derived CDR1 and CDR2 are LNHDA and SQIVND (reference sequence). The CDR3 loop reads CASRITYSTDTQYF. The CDR3 DNA follows: TGTGCCAGTAGGATTACCTATAGCACAGATACGCAGTATTTT. The variable domain in full, completed from reference TRBV19 and TRBJ2-3, reads DGGITQSPKYLFRKEGQNVTLSCEQNLNHDAMYWYRQDPGQGLRLIYYSQIVNDFQKGDIAEGYSVSREKKESFPLTVTSAQKNPTAFYLCASRITYSTDTQYFGPGTRLTVL.

V gene TRBV18 combines with J gene TRBJ1-5; TRBD1 matches at 7 bases. V dropped 5 bases and J dropped 5; count of bases not matched to a gene: 6. This CDR3 has 14 residues. The V gene's germline CDR1 is KGHSH and CDR2 LQKENI. CDR3 region: CASSEGQTDQPQHF. The CDR3 DNA sequence: TGTGCCAGCTCAGAGGGACAGACAGATCAGCCCCAGCATTTT. Supplemented by reference TRBV18 and TRBJ1-5, the full variable domain reads NAGVMQNPRHLVRRRGQEARLRCSPMKGHSHVYWYRQLPEEGLKFMVYLQKENIIDESGMPKERFSAEFPKEGPSILRIQQVVRGDSAAYFCASSEGQTDQPQHFGDGTRLSIL.

The rearrangement uses TRBV5-6 and TRBJ2-1; no firm D call. The germline V gene encodes CDR1 SGHDT and CDR2 YYEEEE. The V gene lost 4 bases and the J gene lost 9 bases, with 8 bases spanning the gap. This CDR3 has 11 amino acids. CDR3 sequence reads: CASSEDLEQFF. The CDR3 bases are TGTGCCAGCAGCGAGGACCTTGAGCAGTTCTTC. Full variable domain (remainder filled in from reference TRBV5-6 and TRBJ2-1): DAGVTQSPTHLIKTRGQQVTLRCSPKSGHDTVSWYQQALGQGPQFIFQYYEEEERQRGNFPDRFSGHQFPNYSSELNVNALLLGDSALYLCASSEDLEQFFGPGTRLTVL.

This clone appeared a few times. The chain couples TRBV5-1 to TRBJ2-3; no definite D call. The length of the CDR3 is 15 residues. Germline V lookup: CDR1 SGHRS, CDR2 YFSETQ. Trimming stripped 0 bases from V and 0 bases from J, with 8 bases between. The CDR3 sequence: CASSLGPQSTDTQYF. The DNA of the CDR3 is TGCGCCAGCAGCTTGGGACCGCAAAGCACAGATACGCAGTATTTT.

This clone has just a few counts. This sequence joins TRBV6-5 and TRBJ1-2, with 12 nucleotides matching TRBD1. V lost 6 bases, J lost 6 bases, and 5 bases stayed unmatched. The CDR3 extends over 14 amino acids. Per the germline V gene, CDR1 is MNHEY and CDR2 is SVGAGI. This CDR3 reads CASSRDRGPNGYTF. DNA of the CDR3: TGTGCCAGCAGCCGGGACAGGGGGCCTAATGGCTACACCTTC.

The rearrangement uses TRBV5-1 and TRBJ1-1; TRBD1 is a possible D gene (5 bases). Trimming took 0 bases from V and 11 from J, leaving 11 bases between them. The CDR3 is 12 residues long. Germline lookup yields CDR1 SGHRS and CDR2 YFSETQ. The CDR3 sequence: CASSLEQGMAFF. The CDR3 DNA reads TGCGCCAGCAGCTTGGAGCAGGGTATGGCTTTCTTT.

The chain has TRBV5-1 and TRBJ1-6; a possible D gene is TRBD1 (5 bases). Germline V gene data show CDR1 as SGHRS and CDR2 as YFSETQ. The CDR3 contains 14 residues. The germline V and J ends were trimmed by 3 bases and 8 bases, with 12 bases remaining between them. CDR3 sequence: CASSSRGIDSPLHF. CDR3 DNA: TGCGCCAGCAGCTCCCGGGGGATCGATTCACCCCTCCACTTT.

This clone was seen only a few times. The rearrangement joins TRBV29-1 to TRBJ2-3, with D perhaps matching TRBD2 (6 bases). V was trimmed by 0 bases and J by 4 bases, leaving 11 bases between them. The CDR3 runs to 14 residues. Germline assignment: CDR1 SQVTM and CDR2 ANQGSEA. The CDR3 reads CSVEDQGRPDTQYF. CDR3 in DNA: TGCAGCGTTGAAGATCAAGGGAGGCCAGATACGCAGTATTTT.

The chain employs TRBV29-1 and TRBJ2-6; D might be TRBD1 (5 bases). The CDR3 totals 14 residues. Germline V gene lookup returns CDR1 SQVTM and CDR2 ANQGSEA. Trimming took off 6 bases at V and 0 bases at J, with 9 bases between the two ends. The CDR3 nucleotides are TGCAGCGTCGCAGGGTACTCTGGGGCCAACGTCCTGACTTTC. Amino acid sequence: CSVAGYSGANVLTF.

The genes are TRBV7-2 and TRBJ2-7; a possible D gene is TRBD1 (6 bases). The CDR3 totals 13 residues. The V end lost 5 bases, the J end lost 3 bases, and 11 bases lay between the germline ends. CDR1 is SGHTA, CDR2 FQGNSA, per germline. CDR3 residues: CASSRDIGYEQYF. The CDR3 region has the DNA TGTGCCAGCAGCAGGGACATTGGCTACGAGCAGTACTTC.

This sequence joins TRBV15 and TRBJ2-2; D unresolved. Deletions cut 4 bases from V and 3 bases from J, with 3 bases between. Germline CDR1 LNHNV, CDR2 YYDKDF (reference sequence). This CDR3 contains 12 residues. The DNA for the CDR3 is TGTGCCACCAGCACCTACACCGGGGAGCTGTTTTTT. This codes for CATSTYTGELFF.

The rearrangement uses TRBV4-2 and TRBJ2-1, with TRBD1 as a possible D gene (5 bases). The CDR3 has 15 amino acids. Germline CDR1 is LGHNA and CDR2 is YNFKEQ. V lost 0 bases, J lost 2 bases, and 8 bases lay in between. CDR3 sequence reads: CASSQDRTTYNEQFF. CDR3 nucleotide sequence: TGTGCCAGCAGCCAAGATAGGACAACCTACAATGAGCAGTTCTTC.

This clone was detected only a few times. V gene TRBV5-1 combines with J gene TRBJ2-3, with 7 bases matching TRBD1. CDR1 is SGHRS and CDR2 is YFSETQ in the germline V gene. J gave up 0 bases and V 7 bases, and 5 bases lay outside the gene matches. The CDR3 length is 14 residues. The CDR3 region has the DNA TGCGCCAGCGGGGAGACAGGGAGCACAGATACGCAGTATTTT. Protein: CASGETGSTDTQYF.

V usage is TRBV30 and J usage is TRBJ1-5; no definite D call. Germline loops: CDR1 GTSNPN, CDR2 SVGIG (reference sequence). Trimming removed 0 bases from V and 4 bases from J, with 10 bases in between. The CDR3 runs 14 residues. The CDR3 reads CAWSVVAGNQPQHF. The CDR3 bases are TGTGCCTGGAGTGTTGTGGCGGGGAATCAGCCCCAGCATTTT. The entire variable domain, with the rest obtained from reference TRBV30 and TRBJ1-5, is as follows: SQTIHQWPATLVQPVGSPLSLECTVEGTSNPNLYWYRQAAGRGLQLLFYSVGIGQISSEVPQNLSASRPQDRQFILSSKKLLLSDSGFYLCAWSVVAGNQPQHFGDGTRLSIL.

In its sample, this clone was seen once. The genes are TRBV5-6 and TRBJ2-5; 14 nucleotides match TRBD2. Looked up from germline, CDR1 is SGHDT and CDR2 is YYEEEE. The CDR3 totals 16 residues. V was pared by 4 bases and J by 4 bases, with 6 bases of the junction left unmatched. The CDR3 is CASSQGLAGGPETQYF. CDR3 coding DNA: TGTGCCAGCAGCCAAGGACTAGCGGGGGGTCCAGAGACCCAGTACTTC.